This T cell receptor (beta chain) was sequenced during a study of shared clonotypes between healthy human individuals. The CDR3 spans 13 residues. V was pared by 6 bases and J by 5 bases, with 13 bases between. Germline V CDR1 and CDR2: MGHDK, SYGVNS. Assay used: immunoSEQ multiplex PCR; TCRdb lists only in-frame clones, some missing. The table lists more than 2 million clones, around 95% of them singletons. The sample comprised naive CD4+ T cells sorted from blood. As to subset: CD45RA+ positively selected. The chain joins TRBV25-1 to TRBJ1-2, with D perhaps TRBD1 (5 bases). This TCR derives from a man aged 18 to 30 in good health. The CDR3 DNA reads TGTGCCAGCAGCCCCGGGACCCCATATGGCTACACCTTC. It translates to CASSPGTPYGYTF.